The 2 T cell receptor beta chains reported below all come from one sample, sequenced in a study of blood T cell repertoires in COVID-19. The assay was immunoSEQ multiplex PCR, and TCRdb's table has in-frame clones only and misses some. The table shows about 270,000 clones, with 86% occurring only once. Sample: peripheral blood. These receptors all stem from a woman aged 70-85 years with COVID-19, enrolled during active disease.

The J gene is TRBJ1-1, the V gene TRBV10-3; the D is unclear. The germline CDR1 and CDR2 sequences are ENHRY and SYGVKD. CDR3 length equals 15 residues. Trimming pared 4 bases from V and 1 base from J, leaving 13 bases between. CDR3 in DNA: TGTGCCATCAGTGGCCAGGAGGGAGGGAACACTGAAGCTTTCTTT. This translates into CAISGQEGGNTEAFF.

The chain joins TRBV27 to TRBJ2-7; D gene uncertain. This CDR3 spans 14 amino acids. Trimming pared 2 bases from V and 0 bases from J, leaving 8 bases between. Germline lookup yields CDR1 MNHEY and CDR2 SMNVEV (reference sequence). The CDR3 is CASSLTRSSYEQYF. Written as DNA, the CDR3 is TGTGCCAGCAGTTTAACAAGAAGCTCCTACGAGCAGTACTTC.